Reported below is one T cell receptor beta chain. Original processing notes: Amplification of reference gene primers was used by the study to estimate nucleated cell counts. The table came from immunoSEQ multiplex PCR; TCRdb's copy has only in-frame clones and leaves some out. The V and J calls and clone size come from that table; D and trimming were worked out from the DNA. This sample carries 130,000 to 150,000 clones, 80% to 90% of them seen once, and the ten largest clones take 1.7%. Germline CDR1 is LNHDA and CDR2 is SQIVND (reference sequence). The CDR3 is 12 amino acids. V shed 4 bases and J shed 6 bases, with 9 bases lying between them. This sample was taken from a study of blood T cell repertoires in COVID-19. Study overall: The United States, Italy and Spain were the sources of the acute and convalescent COVID-19 samples. PBMCs, B-cell-depleted T cells, or T cells provided the cDNA or gDNA that made up the material.

This receptor was taken from a woman aged 50 to 60 with acute or convalescent COVID-19. Input material: peripheral blood. The V gene is TRBV19, the J gene TRBJ1-2; D may be TRBD1 (5 bases). This chain's CDR3 is CASSRQGDGYTF. CDR3 in DNA: TGTGCCAGTAGTAGGCAGGGTGATGGCTACACCTTC.